Listed here are 14 T cell receptor beta chains from one sample, sequenced in a study of CD8+CD57+ T cells in acquired aplastic anemia. Genomic DNA, serving as template, underwent TCR beta VDJ and CDR3 profiling. One entry per CDR3 protein results from TCRdb running MiXCR on the reads. Among about 240,000 distinct CDR3 sequences listed, 40% to 50% were seen once. All sequencing subjects had displayed CD8+CD57+ cell expansion on flow cytometry. Sequencing input: sorted CD4+, CD8+, or CD8+CD57+ T cells (not recorded which) from PBMCs. These receptors were obtained from a human donor with aplastic anemia.

V usage is TRBV30 and J usage is TRBJ1-5; D remains unclear. V was clipped by 0 bases and J by 6 bases, with 15 bases between them. Germline V gene lookup returns CDR1 GTSNPN and CDR2 SVGIG (reference sequence). The CDR3 loop spans 15 amino acids. The CDR3 spells CAWSVSGSPAQPQHF. CDR3 nucleotide sequence: TGTGCCTGGAGTGTATCAGGTTCCCCTGCTCAGCCCCAGCATTTT.

The rearrangement links TRBV20-1 to TRBJ1-1, with a weak D call TRBD1 (6 bases). Germline CDR1 is DFQATT and CDR2 is SNEGSKA (reference sequence). The CDR3 is 13 residues long. The DNA for the CDR3 is TGCAGCGCTGTGGACAGCCCGAACACTGAAGCTTTCTTT. Its protein is CSAVDSPNTEAFF.

The V call is TRBV7-2, the J call TRBJ2-7; 8 nucleotides align to TRBD1. Germline trimming cut 4 bases from V and 4 bases from J; bases unmatched to any gene: 6. This CDR3 spans 14 amino acids. Germline lookup yields CDR1 SGHTA and CDR2 FQGNSA. In DNA, the CDR3 is TGTGCCAGCAGCTCACACAGGGGGTCGTACGAGCAGTACTTC. Amino acid sequence: CASSSHRGSYEQYF.

This chain uses TRBV7-8 with TRBJ2-1; TRBD2 matches at 12 bases. The germline CDR1 and CDR2 sequences are SGHVS and FQNEAQ. CDR3 length: 13 amino acids. V trimming: 5 bases; J trimming: 8 bases; junction bases outside the gene matches: 1. The CDR3 bases are TGTGCCAGCAGCAGGACTAGCGGGGATGAGCAGTTCTTC. It translates to CASSRTSGDEQFF.

There are many counts of this clonotype. The rearrangement links TRBV7-9 to TRBJ1-6; weak D call: TRBD1 (6 bases). This CDR3 spans 15 amino acids. Germline V gene sequence: CDR1 SEHNR, CDR2 FQNEAQ (reference sequence). Trimming took off 5 bases at V and 6 bases at J, with 14 bases between the two ends. CDR3 protein: CASSPQGSVNSPLHF. Here the CDR3 DNA reads TGTGCCAGCAGCCCACAGGGATCGGTTAATTCACCCCTCCACTTT.

Of note for this clonotype: A much larger clone differs from this one at a single base, so this may be a read error. The CDR3 DNA reads TGTGCCAGCAGTAAACCGGGACAGGTAGAGGTCACCCATGGCTACACCTTC. This gives the protein CASSKPGQVEVTHGYTF. The V call is TRBV2, the J call TRBJ1-2, with 8 bases identical to TRBD1. Looked up from germline, CDR1 is SNHLY and CDR2 is FYNNEI. V shed 5 bases and J 6 bases; nucleotides not matched to a gene: 17. This CDR3 comprises 17 residues.

The rearrangement links TRBV27 to TRBJ1-2; TRBD1 agrees at 8 bases. CDR1 is MNHEY, CDR2 SMNVEV, per germline (reference sequence). The CDR3 runs to 15 residues. J was trimmed by 6 bases and V by 5 bases; bases with no gene match: 11. CDR3 DNA: TGTGCCAGCAGTCCCTCGGACAGGGTTGTCGATGGCTACACCTTC. As protein: CASSPSDRVVDGYTF.

This clonotype occurred many times. The V gene is TRBV6-6, the J gene TRBJ2-7, with TRBD2 as a possible D gene (6 bases). This CDR3 comprises 14 residues. Germline lookup yields CDR1 MNHNY and CDR2 SVGAGI (reference sequence). Trimming shortened V by 2 bases and J by 3 bases, and 11 bases separated the two germline ends. CDR3 loop: CASSYPTRGYEQYF. CDR3 coding DNA: TGTGCCAGCAGTTACCCAACGCGGGGCTACGAGCAGTACTTC.

This clonotype was seen ten or more times. The V and J genes are TRBV4-1 and TRBJ2-7, with 11 bases matching TRBD1. This CDR3 is 16 amino acids long. V lost 1 base, J lost 3 bases, and 5 bases stayed unmatched. In germline, CDR1 is MGHRA, CDR2 YSYEKL. The CDR3 loop reads CASSQVWGQGGYEQYF. Here the CDR3 DNA reads TGCGCCAGCAGCCAAGTTTGGGGACAGGGGGGCTACGAGCAGTACTTC.

This clonotype showed up many times. The V and J genes are TRBV4-3 and TRBJ1-1, with a tentative D call TRBD1 (5 bases). Germline CDR1 and CDR2: LGHNA and YSLEER. Trimming removed 3 bases from V and 11 bases from J, with 13 bases in between. The CDR3 has 12 amino acids. The CDR3: CASSHPGLEAFF. The CDR3 DNA follows: TGCGCCAGCAGCCACCCAGGGTTAGAGGCTTTCTTT.

There are many counts of this clonotype. The chain carries TRBV9 and TRBJ1-2; TRBD1 aligns across 8 bases. Trimming at V came to 3 bases and at J to 6 bases, leaving 4 bases not matched to a gene. CDR1 and CDR2 from the germline V gene are SGDLS and YYNGEE. The CDR3 extends over 13 amino acids. CDR3 protein: CASSDTTGDGYTF. CDR3 DNA sequence: TGTGCCAGCAGCGATACGACAGGGGATGGCTACACCTTC.

About this clonotype itself: This is likely a read error, given that the CDR3 carries no conserved phenylalanine or tryptophan at its end. The DNA is omitted, as the CDR3 cannot be located on it reliably, and the CDR3 follows TCRdb's listing. The chain has TRBV30 and TRBJ1-3. From its first to its last residue, the CDR3 has 9 amino acids. The V gene's germline CDR1 is GTSNPN and CDR2 SVGIG (reference sequence). The CDR3 loop reads CAWSVLGLA.

The rearrangement links TRBV29-1 to TRBJ1-2; D gene uncertain. CDR3 length: 14 amino acids. Germline V CDR1 and CDR2: SQVTM, ANQGSEA. Trimming pared 2 bases from V and 4 bases from J, leaving 14 bases between. The CDR3 reads CSVESEGILYGYTF. The CDR3 DNA sequence: TGCAGCGTTGAATCGGAGGGCATCCTCTATGGCTACACCTTC.

This clonotype was picked up many times. The chain carries TRBV2 and TRBJ1-5; 10 nucleotides agree with TRBD1. This CDR3 has 18 amino acids. Germline trimming cut 6 bases from V and 0 bases from J; bases unmatched to any gene: 11. CDR1 is SNHLY and CDR2 is FYNNEI in the germline V gene. The CDR3 loop is CASRDRGATGLSNQPQHF. As DNA, the CDR3 is TGTGCCAGCAGGGACAGGGGGGCTACCGGTCTTAGCAATCAGCCCCAGCATTTT.